These T cell receptor beta chains were read from a single sample in a study of T cell changes during pregnancy in multiple sclerosis. This table comes from immunoSEQ multiplex PCR, and its TCRdb copy is limited to in-frame clones, with some not included. In the table there are about 48,000 clones, roughly 92% of which are singletons. The input for sequencing was CD4+ T cells from peripheral blood mononuclear cells, taken in the second trimester of pregnancy. All receptors derive from a female donor in good health, enrolled as a control in a pregnancy study. The CDR3 runs from the conserved cysteine through the conserved F or W. The D gene is left open where the match is weak. Clone size is not always given. Where it is, it says once, few, many or a class for expanded clones.

clone_size j_call v_call d_call cdr3_aa cdr3_nt
. TRBJ2-3 TRBV5-1 TRBD2 CASSLQRGGTDTQYF TGCGCCAGCAGCTTGCAGCGGGGAGGCACAGATACGCAGTATTTT
. TRBJ2-7 TRBV7-2 TRBD1 CASSFQGASYEQYF TGTGCCAGCAGCTTTCAGGGGGCGTCCTACGAGCAGTACTTC
once TRBJ2-2 TRBV6-4 TRBD2 CASSVLAGARPGELFF TGTGCCAGCAGTGTCCTAGCGGGAGCACGACCCGGGGAGCTGTTTTTT
. TRBJ2-1 TRBV7-2 . CASSLVSVEQFF TGTGCCAGCAGCTTAGTCTCGGTTGAGCAGTTCTTC
. TRBJ2-2 TRBV9 . CASSVRGTNTGELFF TGTGCCAGCAGTGTAAGAGGGACGAACACCGGGGAGCTGTTTTTT
. TRBJ2-3 TRBV25-1 . CASSQVGGGTDTQYF TGTGCCAGCAGTCAAGTTGGCGGGGGCACAGATACGCAGTATTTT
. TRBJ2-3 TRBV6-5 TRBD1 CASRWDRSGTDTQYF TGTGCCAGCAGATGGGACAGGAGCGGCACAGATACGCAGTATTTT
. TRBJ2-7 TRBV21-1 . CASSKARDTKYEQYF TGTGCCAGCAGCAAAGCAAGGGACACTAAGTACGAGCAGTACTTC
. TRBJ2-3 TRBV6-1 TRBD1 CASSEFEWTGRPDTQYF TGTGCCAGCAGTGAATTTGAGTGGACAGGGCGCCCAGATACGCAGTATTTT
. TRBJ1-5 TRBV28 TRBD1 CASTTDRVNQPQHF TGTGCCAGCACCACGGACAGGGTCAATCAGCCCCAGCATTTT
. TRBJ2-1 TRBV28 TRBD1 CASSLDRVYNEQFF TGTGCCAGCAGTCTAGACAGGGTCTACAATGAGCAGTTCTTC
. TRBJ1-3 TRBV2 TRBD1 CASSVTGSGNTIYF TGTGCCAGCAGTGTGACAGGGAGCGGAAACACCATATATTTT
. TRBJ1-2 TRBV25-1 . CASLREVGANYGYTF TGTGCCAGCCTCAGGGAAGTTGGAGCTAACTATGGCTACACCTTC
. TRBJ1-6 TRBV27 . CASSLRESGNSPLHF TGTGCCAGCAGCCTCCGGGAGTCGGGTAATTCACCCCTCCACTTT
. TRBJ2-1 TRBV19 . CASSITAGTHNEQFF TGTGCCAGTAGTATTACCGCCGGGACTCACAATGAGCAGTTCTTC
. TRBJ2-6 TRBV4-2 TRBD1 CASSLSGTGSSGANVLTF TGTGCCAGCAGCCTTTCTGGGACAGGGAGCTCTGGGGCCAACGTCCTGACTTTC
. TRBJ1-1 TRBV5-1 . CASRPEGFTEAFF TGCGCCAGCCGCCCGGAGGGGTTTACTGAAGCTTTCTTT
. TRBJ2-7 TRBV9 . CASSGQGNEQYF TGTGCCAGCAGCGGCCAGGGAAACGAGCAGTACTTC
. TRBJ2-5 TRBV5-6 . CASSSSGSQETQYF TGTGCCAGCAGCTCGTCTGGCAGCCAAGAGACCCAGTACTTC
. TRBJ2-3 TRBV25-1 TRBD2 CASSESAGGSALGDTQYF TGTGCCAGCAGTGAATCTGCGGGGGGTTCAGCCCTGGGAGATACGCAGTATTTT
. TRBJ2-1 TRBV29-1 TRBD2 CSVSGGRINEQFF TGCAGCGTTTCTGGCGGGAGAATCAATGAGCAGTTCTTC
. TRBJ2-7 TRBV18 TRBD1 CASSPGTGGPYEQYF TGTGCCAGCTCACCAGGGACAGGGGGCCCCTACGAGCAGTACTTC
. TRBJ1-4 TRBV28 TRBD1 CASSLGQGNNEKLFF TGTGCCAGCAGTTTGGGACAGGGGAATAATGAAAAACTGTTTTTT
once TRBJ1-6 TRBV6-5 TRBD1 CASTIGTANSPLHF TGTGCCAGCACAATAGGGACAGCTAATTCACCCCTCCACTTT
. TRBJ2-1 TRBV5-1 TRBD2 CASSGGLADNEQFF TGCGCCAGCAGCGGGGGACTAGCGGACAATGAGCAGTTCTTC
. TRBJ1-1 TRBV2 TRBD1 CARQGDTEAFF TGTGCCAGACAGGGGGACACTGAAGCTTTCTTT